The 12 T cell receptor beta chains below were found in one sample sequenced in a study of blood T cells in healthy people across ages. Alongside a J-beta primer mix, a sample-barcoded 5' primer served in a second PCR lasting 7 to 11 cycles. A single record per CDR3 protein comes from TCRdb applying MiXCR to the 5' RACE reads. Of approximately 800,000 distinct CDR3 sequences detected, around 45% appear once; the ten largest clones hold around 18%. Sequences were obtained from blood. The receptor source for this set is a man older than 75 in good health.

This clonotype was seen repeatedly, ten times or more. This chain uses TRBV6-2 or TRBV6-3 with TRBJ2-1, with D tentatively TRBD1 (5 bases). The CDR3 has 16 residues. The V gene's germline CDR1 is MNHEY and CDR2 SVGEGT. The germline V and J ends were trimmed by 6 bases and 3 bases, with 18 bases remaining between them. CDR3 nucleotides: TGTGCCAGCAGCAGTGGGGCGGAGATTGTCTACAATGAGCAGTTCTTC. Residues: CASSSGAEIVYNEQFF.

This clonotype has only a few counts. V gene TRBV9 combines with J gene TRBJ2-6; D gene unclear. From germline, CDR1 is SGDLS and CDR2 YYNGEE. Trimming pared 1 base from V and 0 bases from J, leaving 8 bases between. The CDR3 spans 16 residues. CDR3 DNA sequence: TGTGCCAGCAGCGTACGATCTTCCTCTGGGGCCAACGTCCTGACTTTC. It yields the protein CASSVRSSSGANVLTF.

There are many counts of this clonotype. The CDR3 here is CSVEDPLAGAYEQFF. CDR3 bases: TGCAGCGTTGAGGACCCGCTAGCGGGAGCCTATGAGCAGTTCTTC. The chain has TRBV29-1 and TRBJ2-1, with TRBD2 matching over 10 bases. CDR3 size: 15 residues. V lost 3 bases to trimming and J lost 8 bases; unmatched junction nucleotides: 10. The V gene's germline CDR1 is SQVTM and CDR2 ANQGSEA.

CDR3 sequence: CATGTSGAQGTQYF. In DNA form, the CDR3 reads TGTGCCACCGGGACTAGCGGGGCCCAGGGGACGCAGTATTTT. This chain joins TRBV24-1 and TRBJ2-3, with 13 bases matching TRBD2. Germline V lookup: CDR1 KGHDR, CDR2 SFDVKD. J gave up 9 bases and V 9 bases, and 8 bases lay outside the gene matches. The CDR3 is 14 residues long.

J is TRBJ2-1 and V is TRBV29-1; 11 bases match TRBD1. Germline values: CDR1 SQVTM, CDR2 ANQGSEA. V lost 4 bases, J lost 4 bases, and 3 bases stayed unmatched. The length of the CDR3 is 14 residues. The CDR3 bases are TGCAGCGTTGGGGGGGACAGGGGGTACAATGAGCAGTTCTTC. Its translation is CSVGGDRGYNEQFF.

CDR3 nucleotides: TGTGCCAGCAGCTTAGATTATGGGACAGGGGGCCCTGAAGCTTTCTTT. This translates into CASSLDYGTGGPEAFF. The chain couples TRBV7-9 to TRBJ1-1; 12 nucleotides agree with TRBD1. This CDR3 has 16 residues. Germline CDR1 is SEHNR and CDR2 is FQNEAQ (reference sequence). V trimming: 1 base; J trimming: 6 bases; junction bases outside the gene matches: 6. The whole variable domain, filled in from reference TRBV7-9 and TRBJ1-1, reads DTGVSQNPRHKITKRGQNVTFRCDPISEHNRLYWYRQTLGQGPEFLTYFQNEAQLEKSRLLSDRFSAERPKGSFSTLEIQRTEQGDSAMYLCASSLDYGTGGPEAFFGQGTRLTVV.

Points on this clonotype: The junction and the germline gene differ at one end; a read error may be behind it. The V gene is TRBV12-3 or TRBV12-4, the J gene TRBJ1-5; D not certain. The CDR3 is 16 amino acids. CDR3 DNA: TGTGCCAGCAGCTTAGGTGGAAAGGTTGGCAATCAGCCCCAGCATTTT. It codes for CASSLGGKVGNQPQHF.

Written as DNA, the CDR3 is TGCAGTGCTAGGCCACCGGGACAAGGGAAATACGAGCAGTACTTC. Translated, it gives CSARPPGQGKYEQYF. This chain uses TRBV20-1 with TRBJ2-4; D may be TRBD1 (6 bases). The DNA end favors TRBJ2-7, so the J call may be wrong. This CDR3 is built from 15 residues. Germline loops: CDR1 DFQATT, CDR2 SNEGSKA (reference sequence).

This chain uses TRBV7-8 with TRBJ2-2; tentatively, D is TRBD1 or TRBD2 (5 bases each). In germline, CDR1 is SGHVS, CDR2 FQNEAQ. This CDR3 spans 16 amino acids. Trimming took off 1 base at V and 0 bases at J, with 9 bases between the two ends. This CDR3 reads CASSLDGGSNTGELFF. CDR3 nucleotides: TGTGCCAGCAGCTTAGATGGGGGATCGAACACCGGGGAGCTGTTTTTT.

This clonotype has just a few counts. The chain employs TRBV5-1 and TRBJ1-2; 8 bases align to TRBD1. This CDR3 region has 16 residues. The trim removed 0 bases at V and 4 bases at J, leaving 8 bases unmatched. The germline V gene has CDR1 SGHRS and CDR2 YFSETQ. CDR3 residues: CASSLDAGQDIYGYTF. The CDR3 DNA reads TGCGCCAGCAGCTTGGATGCGGGACAGGATATCTATGGCTACACCTTC.

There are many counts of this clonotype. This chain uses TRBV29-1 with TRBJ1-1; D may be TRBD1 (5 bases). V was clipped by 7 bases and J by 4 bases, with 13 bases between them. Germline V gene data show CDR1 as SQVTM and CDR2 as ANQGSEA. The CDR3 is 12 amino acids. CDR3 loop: CSDRGAGTEAFF. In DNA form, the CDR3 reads TGCAGCGACCGCGGGGCGGGCACTGAAGCTTTCTTT.

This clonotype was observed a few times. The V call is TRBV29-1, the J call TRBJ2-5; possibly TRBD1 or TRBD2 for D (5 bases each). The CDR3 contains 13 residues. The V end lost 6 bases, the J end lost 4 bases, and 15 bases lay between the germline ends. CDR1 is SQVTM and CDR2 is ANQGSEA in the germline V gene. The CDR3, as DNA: TGCAGCGTCGACCCAGAGGGGTTAGAGACCCAGTACTTC. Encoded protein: CSVDPEGLETQYF.